This T cell receptor beta chain was observed in a study of CD8+CD57+ T cells in acquired aplastic anemia. General study results and limits: CD8+ Simpson's diversity did not differ significantly between patients and controls.

The template used for profiling TCR beta VDJ and CDR3 was genomic DNA. TCRdb re-called the reads through MiXCR, storing one row per CDR3 protein. The sample has more than 250,000 distinct CDR3 sequences, 82% seen once. As to this clonotype: What it recognizes is unknown. The CDR3 ends on some other residue instead of the conserved phenylalanine or tryptophan, so this is likely a read error. The DNA is left out, because the CDR3 cannot be placed on it with certainty; the CDR3 is given as TCRdb lists it.

CD8+CD57+ cell expansion had been shown by flow cytometry in patients chosen for sequencing. All participating patients were living with severe acquired aplastic anemia. No patient had been given any therapy when blood was sampled. The CDR3 has 12 residues if both end residues are counted. Germline assignment: CDR1 SGHVS and CDR2 FQNEAQ. The TCR was taken from a human donor with aplastic anemia. The sequenced material came from sorted CD4+, CD8+, or CD8+CD57+ T cells (not recorded which) from PBMCs. V usage is TRBV7-8 and J usage is TRBJ2-4. CDR3 region: CASRGAGNIDTH.